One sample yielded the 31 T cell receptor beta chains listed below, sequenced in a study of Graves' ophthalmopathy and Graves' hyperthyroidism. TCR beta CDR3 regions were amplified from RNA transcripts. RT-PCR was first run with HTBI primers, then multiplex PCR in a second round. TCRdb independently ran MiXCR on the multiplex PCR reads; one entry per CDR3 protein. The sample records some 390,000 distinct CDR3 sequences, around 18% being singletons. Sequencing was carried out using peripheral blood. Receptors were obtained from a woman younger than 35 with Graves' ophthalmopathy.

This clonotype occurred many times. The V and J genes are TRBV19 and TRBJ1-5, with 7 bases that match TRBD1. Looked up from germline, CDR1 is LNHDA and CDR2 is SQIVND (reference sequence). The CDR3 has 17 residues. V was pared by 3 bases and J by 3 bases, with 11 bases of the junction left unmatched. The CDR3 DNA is TGTGCCAGTAGTATCAGGAAGGGGGCGACTTTCAATCAGCCCCAGCATTTT. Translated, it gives CASSIRKGATFNQPQHF.

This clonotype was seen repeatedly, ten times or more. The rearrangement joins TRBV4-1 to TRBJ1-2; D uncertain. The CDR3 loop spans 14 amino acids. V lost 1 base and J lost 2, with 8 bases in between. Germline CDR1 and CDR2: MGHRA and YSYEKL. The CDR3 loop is CASSQVGQNYGYTF. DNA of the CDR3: TGCGCCAGCAGCCAAGTGGGCCAGAACTATGGCTACACCTTC.

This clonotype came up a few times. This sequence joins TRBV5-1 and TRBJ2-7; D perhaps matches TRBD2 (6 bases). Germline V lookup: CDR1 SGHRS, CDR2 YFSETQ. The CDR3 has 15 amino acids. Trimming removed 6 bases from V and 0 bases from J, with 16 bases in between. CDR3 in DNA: TGCGCCAGCACTAAGGAGGGTTTTTTCTCCTACGAGCAGTACTTC. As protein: CASTKEGFFSYEQYF.

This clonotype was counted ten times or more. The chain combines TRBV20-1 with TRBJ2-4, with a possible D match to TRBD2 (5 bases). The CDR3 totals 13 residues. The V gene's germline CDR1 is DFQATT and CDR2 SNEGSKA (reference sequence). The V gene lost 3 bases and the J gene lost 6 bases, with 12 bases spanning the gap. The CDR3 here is CSASGGIGNIQYF. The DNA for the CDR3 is TGCAGTGCTAGTGGAGGAATCGGAAACATTCAGTACTTC.

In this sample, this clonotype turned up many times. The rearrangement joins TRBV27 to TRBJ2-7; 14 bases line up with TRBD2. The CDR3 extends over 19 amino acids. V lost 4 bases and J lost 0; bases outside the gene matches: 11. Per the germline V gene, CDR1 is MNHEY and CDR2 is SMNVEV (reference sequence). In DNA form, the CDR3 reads TGTGCCAGCAGTTCTCCCCCAGGGACTAGCGGGGGCCACTCCTACGAGCAGTACTTC. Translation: CASSSPPGTSGGHSYEQYF.

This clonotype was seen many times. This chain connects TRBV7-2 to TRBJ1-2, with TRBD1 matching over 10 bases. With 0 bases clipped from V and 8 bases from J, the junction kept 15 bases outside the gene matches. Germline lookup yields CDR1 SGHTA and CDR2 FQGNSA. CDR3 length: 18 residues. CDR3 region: CASSLASQAGQGIGGYTF. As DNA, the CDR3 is TGTGCCAGCAGCTTAGCGAGTCAAGCGGGACAGGGGATAGGGGGCTACACCTTC.

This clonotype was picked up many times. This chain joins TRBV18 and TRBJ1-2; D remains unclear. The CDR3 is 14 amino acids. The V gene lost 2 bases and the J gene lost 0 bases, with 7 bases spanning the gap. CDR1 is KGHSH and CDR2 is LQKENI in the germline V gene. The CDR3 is CASSPTKSNYGYTF. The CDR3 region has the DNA TGTGCCAGCTCACCAACGAAATCTAACTATGGCTACACCTTC.

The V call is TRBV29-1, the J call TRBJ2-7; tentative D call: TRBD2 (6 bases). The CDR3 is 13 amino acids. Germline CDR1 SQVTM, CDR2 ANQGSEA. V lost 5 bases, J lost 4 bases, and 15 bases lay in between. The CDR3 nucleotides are TGCAGCGTTAAGGGGTGGGCGGGGTACGAGCAGTACTTC. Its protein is CSVKGWAGYEQYF.

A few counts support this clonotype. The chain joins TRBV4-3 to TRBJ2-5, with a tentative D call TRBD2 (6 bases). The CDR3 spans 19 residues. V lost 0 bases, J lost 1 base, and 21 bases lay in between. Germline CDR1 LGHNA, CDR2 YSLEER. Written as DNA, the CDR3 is TGCGCCAGCAGCCAAGATAGGGGAGGAGCGTCAGCTTTCCAAGAGACCCAGTACTTC. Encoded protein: CASSQDRGGASAFQETQYF.

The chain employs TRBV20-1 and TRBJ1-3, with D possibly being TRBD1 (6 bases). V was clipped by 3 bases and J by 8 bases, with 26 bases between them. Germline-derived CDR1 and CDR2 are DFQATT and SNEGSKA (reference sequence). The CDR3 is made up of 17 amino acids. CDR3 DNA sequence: TGCAGTGCTAGGGGCCCGGGGACAACAGGGCCGCCGTACACCATATATTTT. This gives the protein CSARGPGTTGPPYTIYF.

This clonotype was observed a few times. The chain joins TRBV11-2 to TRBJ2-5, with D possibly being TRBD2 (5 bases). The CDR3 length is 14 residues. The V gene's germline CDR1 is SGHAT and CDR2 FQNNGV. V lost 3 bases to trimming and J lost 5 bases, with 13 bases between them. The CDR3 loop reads CASSLEDPRETQYF. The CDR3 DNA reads TGTGCCAGCAGCTTGGAGGATCCCCGGGAGACCCAGTACTTC.

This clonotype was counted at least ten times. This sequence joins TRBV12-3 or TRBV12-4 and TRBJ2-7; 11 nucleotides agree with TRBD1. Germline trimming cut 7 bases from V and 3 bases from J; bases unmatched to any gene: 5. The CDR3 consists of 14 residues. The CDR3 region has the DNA TGTGCCAGCACCGGGGACAGGGGGAGCTACGAGCAGTACTTC. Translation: CASTGDRGSYEQYF.

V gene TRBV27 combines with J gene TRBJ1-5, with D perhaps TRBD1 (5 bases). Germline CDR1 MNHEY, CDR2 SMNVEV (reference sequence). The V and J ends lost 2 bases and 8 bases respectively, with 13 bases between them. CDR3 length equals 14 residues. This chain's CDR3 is CASSLTRGGKPQHF. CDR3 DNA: TGTGCCAGCAGTTTAACGCGGGGGGGGAAGCCCCAGCATTTT.

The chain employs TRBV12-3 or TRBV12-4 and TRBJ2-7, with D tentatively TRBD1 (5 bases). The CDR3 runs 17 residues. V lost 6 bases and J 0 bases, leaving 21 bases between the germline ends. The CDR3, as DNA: TGTGCCAGCAGCTCAAGCGACTGGGGCTCGAACTCCTACGAGCAGTACTTC. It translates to CASSSSDWGSNSYEQYF.

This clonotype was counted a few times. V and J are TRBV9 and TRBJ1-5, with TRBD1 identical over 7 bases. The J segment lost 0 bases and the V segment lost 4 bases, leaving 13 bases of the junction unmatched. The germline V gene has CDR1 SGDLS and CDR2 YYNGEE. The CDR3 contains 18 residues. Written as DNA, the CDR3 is TGTGCCAGCAGCCCCACCGGGACAGAGCTCTATAGCAATCAGCCCCAGCATTTT. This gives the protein CASSPTGTELYSNQPQHF.

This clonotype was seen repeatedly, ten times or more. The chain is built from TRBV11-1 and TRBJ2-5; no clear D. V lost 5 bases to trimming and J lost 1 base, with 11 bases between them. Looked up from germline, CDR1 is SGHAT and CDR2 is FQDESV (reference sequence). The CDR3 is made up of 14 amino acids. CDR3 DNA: TGTGCCAGCAGCCCACTGGGATTCCAAGAGACCCAGTACTTC. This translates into CASSPLGFQETQYF.

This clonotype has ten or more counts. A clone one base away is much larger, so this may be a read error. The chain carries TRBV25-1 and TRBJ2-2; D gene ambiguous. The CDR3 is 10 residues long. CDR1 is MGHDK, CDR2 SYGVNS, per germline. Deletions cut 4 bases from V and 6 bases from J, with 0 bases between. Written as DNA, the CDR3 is TGTGCCAGCAGTGCCGGGGAGCTGTTTTTT. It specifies CASSAGELFF.

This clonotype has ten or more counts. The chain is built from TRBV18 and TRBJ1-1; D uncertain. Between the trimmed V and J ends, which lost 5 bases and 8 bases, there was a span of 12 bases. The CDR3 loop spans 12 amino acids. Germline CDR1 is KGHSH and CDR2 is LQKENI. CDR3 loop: CASSLQSREAFF. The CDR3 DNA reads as TGTGCCAGCTCATTGCAGAGCCGAGAAGCTTTCTTT. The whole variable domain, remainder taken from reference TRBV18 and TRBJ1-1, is NAGVMQNPRHLVRRRGQEARLRCSPMKGHSHVYWYRQLPEEGLKFMVYLQKENIIDESGMPKERFSAEFPKEGPSILRIQQVVRGDSAAYFCASSLQSREAFFGQGTRLTVV.

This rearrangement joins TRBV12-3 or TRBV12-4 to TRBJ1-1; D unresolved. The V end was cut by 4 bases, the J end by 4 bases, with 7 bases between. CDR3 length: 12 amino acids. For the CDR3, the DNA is TGTGCCAGCAGTTCAGTACCCACTGAAGCTTTCTTT. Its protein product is CASSSVPTEAFF.

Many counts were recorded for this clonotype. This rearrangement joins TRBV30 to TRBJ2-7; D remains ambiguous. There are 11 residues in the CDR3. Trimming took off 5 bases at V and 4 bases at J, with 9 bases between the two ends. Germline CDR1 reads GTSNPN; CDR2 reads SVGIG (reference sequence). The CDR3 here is CAWGRLYEQYF. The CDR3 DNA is TGTGCCTGGGGAAGGTTGTACGAGCAGTACTTC.

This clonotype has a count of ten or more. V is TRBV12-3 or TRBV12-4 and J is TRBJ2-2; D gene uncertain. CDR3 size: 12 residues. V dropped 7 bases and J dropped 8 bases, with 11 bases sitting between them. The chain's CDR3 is CASTPWGGELFF. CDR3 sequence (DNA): TGTGCCAGCACCCCCTGGGGTGGGGAGCTGTTTTTT.

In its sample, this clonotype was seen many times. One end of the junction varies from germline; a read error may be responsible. The chain's CDR3 is CSVEGAETNTEAFF. DNA of the CDR3: TGCAGCGTCGAAGGGGCCGAGACCAACACTGAAGCTTTCTTT. The chain links TRBV29-1 to TRBJ1-1, with D maybe TRBD1 (5 bases). The CDR3 is 14 residues long. CDR1 SQVTM and CDR2 ANQGSEA come from the germline V gene. Complete variable domain (other parts from reference TRBV29-1 and TRBJ1-1): SAVISQKPSRDICQRGTSLTIQCQVDSQVTMMFWYRQQPGQSLTLIATANQGSEATYESGFVIDKFPISRPNLTFSTLTVSNMSPEDSSIYLCSVEGAETNTEAFFGQGTRLTVV.

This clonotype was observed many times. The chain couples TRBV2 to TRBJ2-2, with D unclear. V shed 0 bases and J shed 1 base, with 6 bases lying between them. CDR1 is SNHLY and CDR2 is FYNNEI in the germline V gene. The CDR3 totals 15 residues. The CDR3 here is CASSEAGMNTGELFF. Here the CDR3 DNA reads TGTGCCAGCAGTGAAGCGGGAATGAACACCGGGGAGCTGTTTTTT.

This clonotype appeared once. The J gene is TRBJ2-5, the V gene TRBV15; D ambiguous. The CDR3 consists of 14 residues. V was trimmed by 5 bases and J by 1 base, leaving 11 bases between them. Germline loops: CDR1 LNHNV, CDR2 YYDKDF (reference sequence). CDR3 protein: CATSGILPQETQYF. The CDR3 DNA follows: TGTGCCACCAGCGGCATTTTACCCCAAGAGACCCAGTACTTC.

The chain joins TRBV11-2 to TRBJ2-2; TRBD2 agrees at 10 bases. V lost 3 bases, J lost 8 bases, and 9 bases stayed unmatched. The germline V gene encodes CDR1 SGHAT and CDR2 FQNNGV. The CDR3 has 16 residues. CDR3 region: CASSFPGLAGEGELFF. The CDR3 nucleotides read TGTGCCAGCAGCTTCCCCGGCCTAGCGGGAGAGGGGGAGCTGTTTTTT.

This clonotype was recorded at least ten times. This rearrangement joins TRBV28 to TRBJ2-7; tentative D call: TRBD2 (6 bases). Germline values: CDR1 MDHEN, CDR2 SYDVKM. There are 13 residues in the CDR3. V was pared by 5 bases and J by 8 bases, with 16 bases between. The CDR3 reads CASSPSGDAKQYF. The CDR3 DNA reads TGTGCCAGCAGTCCCTCGGGGGACGCGAAGCAGTACTTC.

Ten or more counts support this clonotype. The CDR3 DNA sequence: TGTGCCAGCAGGGTGGTTGGCTCCTATAATTCACCCCTCCACTTT. It yields the protein CASRVVGSYNSPLHF. The chain uses TRBV12-3 or TRBV12-4 and TRBJ1-6; no clear D gene. Trimming removed 6 bases at V and 0 bases at J, with 9 bases between. This CDR3 is 15 amino acids long.

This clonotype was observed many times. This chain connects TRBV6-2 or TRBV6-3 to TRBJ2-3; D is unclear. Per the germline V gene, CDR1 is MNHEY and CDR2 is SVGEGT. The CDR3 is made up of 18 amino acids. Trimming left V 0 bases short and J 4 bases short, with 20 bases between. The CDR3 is CASSYSPPTRTPSDTQYF. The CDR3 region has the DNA TGTGCCAGCAGTTACTCCCCACCGACACGGACCCCTTCAGATACGCAGTATTTT.

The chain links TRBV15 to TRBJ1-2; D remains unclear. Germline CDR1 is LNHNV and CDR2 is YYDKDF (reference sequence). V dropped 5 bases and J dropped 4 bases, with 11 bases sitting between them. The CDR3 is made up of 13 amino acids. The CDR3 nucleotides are TGTGCCACCAGCGGATTTTCCCTCTATGGCTACACCTTC. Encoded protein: CATSGFSLYGYTF.

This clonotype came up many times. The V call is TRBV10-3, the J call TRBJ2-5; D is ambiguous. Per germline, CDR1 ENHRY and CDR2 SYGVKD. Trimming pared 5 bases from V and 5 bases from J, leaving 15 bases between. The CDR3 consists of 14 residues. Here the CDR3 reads CAISNKKSLETQYF. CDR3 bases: TGTGCCATCAGTAATAAGAAATCCCTGGAGACCCAGTACTTC.

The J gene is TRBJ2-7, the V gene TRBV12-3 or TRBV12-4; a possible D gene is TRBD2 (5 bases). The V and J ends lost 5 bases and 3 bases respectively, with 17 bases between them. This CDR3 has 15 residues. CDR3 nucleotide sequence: TGTGCCAGCAGTCAATCTCCGTCCGGGAACTACGAGCAGTACTTC. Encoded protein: CASSQSPSGNYEQYF.